This entry lists 8 T cell receptor beta chains sequenced from one sample in a study of blood T cell repertoires in COVID-19. Generated by immunoSEQ multiplex PCR, the TCRdb table keeps only in-frame clones and is missing some. The table includes over 60,000 clones, roughly 87% detected once. Source material: peripheral blood. Receptors were obtained from a man older than 75 with acute or convalescent COVID-19.

This clone showed up just a few times. Here the CDR3 reads CASSLMSGEGYGYTF. The CDR3 nucleotides read TGTGCCAGCAGCTTAATGAGCGGGGAGGGCTATGGCTACACCTTC. The rearrangement links TRBV7-9 to TRBJ1-2, with unresolved D. V was shortened by 2 bases and J by 4 bases, with 14 bases between the two germline ends. CDR3 size: 15 residues. Germline CDR1 is SEHNR and CDR2 is FQNEAQ (reference sequence).

The chain uses TRBV29-1 and TRBJ1-3; weak D call: TRBD1 (6 bases). Germline assignment: CDR1 SQVTM and CDR2 ANQGSEA. The V end lost 2 bases, the J end lost 3 bases, and 11 bases lay between the germline ends. The CDR3 is made up of 14 amino acids. Here the CDR3 DNA reads TGCAGCGTTGAAAGTCAGGGGTTTGGAAACACCATATATTTT. As protein: CSVESQGFGNTIYF.

The chain recombines TRBV6-5 with TRBJ1-2; weak D call: TRBD1 (5 bases). V was cut by 5 bases and J by 8 bases, with 15 bases left in between. From germline, CDR1 is MNHEY and CDR2 SVGAGI. The CDR3 runs 13 residues. For the CDR3, the DNA is TGTGCCAGCAGTCCCCGACAGTCTGGGGGCTACACCTTC. Translated, it gives CASSPRQSGGYTF.

J is TRBJ1-2 and V is TRBV27, with a tentative D call TRBD1 (5 bases). In germline, CDR1 is MNHEY, CDR2 SMNVEV (reference sequence). This CDR3 spans 15 amino acids. V was trimmed by 5 bases and J by 7 bases, leaving 20 bases between them. The CDR3 here is CASSQGQGGIGGYTF. The DNA of the CDR3 is TGTGCCAGCAGTCAAGGTCAGGGCGGGATCGGTGGCTACACCTTC.

This clone showed up just once. The V and J genes are TRBV5-8 and TRBJ2-7; TRBD1 agrees at 9 bases. CDR3 length: 15 residues. Losses at the gene ends were 2 bases for V and 1 base for J; bases not matched to a gene: 4. Germline V gives CDR1 SGHTS, CDR2 YDEGEE. The DNA for the CDR3 is TGTGCCAGCAGCTTTCTCGACAGGGGGTCCTACGAGCAGTACTTC. This sequence encodes CASSFLDRGSYEQYF.

About this clone: Other nucleotide sequences in the sample specify the same CDR3. This chain connects TRBV15 to TRBJ2-2, with D hard to call. The germline V and J ends were trimmed by 5 bases and 1 base, with 5 bases remaining between them. This CDR3 region has 13 residues. Germline CDR1 reads LNHNV; CDR2 reads YYDKDF (reference sequence). The CDR3 bases are TGTGCCACCAGCGGGCAGAACACCGGGGAGCTGTTTTTT. As protein: CATSGQNTGELFF. Full variable domain (remainder filled in from reference TRBV15 and TRBJ2-2): DAMVIQNPRYQVTQFGKPVTLSCSQTLNHNVMYWYQQKSSQAPKLLFHYYDKDFNNEADTPDNFQSRRPNTSFCFLDIRSPGLGDTAMYLCATSGQNTGELFFGEGSRLTVL.

The V gene is TRBV5-1, the J gene TRBJ1-6, with a weak D call TRBD1 (5 bases). CDR3 length: 15 residues. Germline CDR1 SGHRS, CDR2 YFSETQ. V lost 1 base, J lost 7 bases, and 12 bases lay in between. The CDR3 DNA sequence: TGCGCCAGCAGCTTGAGATCCGGGGGAAATTCACCCCTCCACTTT. This encodes CASSLRSGGNSPLHF.

This clone was counted between two and nine times. The chain joins TRBV15 to TRBJ1-2; a weak D match, TRBD1 (6 bases). V lost 0 bases, J lost 5 bases, and 7 bases lay in between. The CDR3 is 13 amino acids. Germline lookup yields CDR1 LNHNV and CDR2 YYDKDF (reference sequence). The CDR3: CATSRDTGYGYTF. Written as DNA, the CDR3 is TGTGCCACCAGCAGAGATACAGGGTATGGCTACACCTTC.